Listed below are T cell receptor beta chains from one sample, sequenced in a study of blood T cell repertoires in COVID-19. The assay was immunoSEQ multiplex PCR, and TCRdb's table has in-frame clones only and misses some. The sample carries approximately 300,000 clones, under 90% recorded once. Sequenced: PBMCs or T cells enriched from blood (not recorded which). These receptors were collected from a man younger than 40 who had recovered from COVID-19. The CDR3 runs from the conserved cysteine through the conserved F or W. D genes are given only for firm matches.

len	v_gene	d_gene	j_gene	CDR3nt	CDR3aa
12	TRBV3-1/TRBV3-2	.	TRBJ1-5	TGTGCCAGCAGCCTGGAGACGGGGCCCCAGCATTTT	CASSLETGPQHF
11	TRBV30	.	TRBJ2-7	TGTGCCTGGAGGTTTGGAGGGGAGCAGTACTTC	CAWRFGGEQYF
14	TRBV7-2	TRBD1	TRBJ1-5	TGTGCCAGCAGCCCGGGACAGGCCAATCAGCCCCAGCATTTT	CASSPGQANQPQHF
15	TRBV11-1	TRBD1	TRBJ1-6	TGTGCCAGCAGCGCGACAGGGGGCCGGAATTCACCCCTCCACTTT	CASSATGGRNSPLHF
14	TRBV7-8	.	TRBJ2-1	TGTGCCAGCAGCCTTCCTAGGGGTTCCGATGAGCAGTTCTTC	CASSLPRGSDEQFF
15	TRBV28	.	TRBJ1-6	TGTGCCAGCAGTCGGGGGGGGGAAGGAAGTTCACCCCTCCACTTT	CASSRGGEGSSPLHF
14	TRBV6-5	TRBD1	TRBJ1-5	TGTGCCAGCAGGGGACAGGGGGCCAATCAGCCCCAGCATTTT	CASRGQGANQPQHF
16	TRBV4-1	TRBD2	TRBJ2-3	TGCGCCAGCAGCCAAGGGCCCAGCGGGGGCCCAGATACGCAGTATTTT	CASSQGPSGGPDTQYF
14	TRBV6-5	TRBD1	TRBJ2-7	TGTGCCAGCAGATGGGGACAGGGGACCCACGAGCAGTACTTC	CASRWGQGTHEQYF
16	TRBV11-3	TRBD1	TRBJ2-1	TGTGCCAGCAGCTTAGTCGGTGGCACAGGGGCCAATGAGCAGTTCTTC	CASSLVGGTGANEQFF
17	TRBV28	TRBD1	TRBJ1-1	TGTGCCAGCAGTTTAGCAACCTCCAGGGGGCTATCGGCTGAAGCTTTCTTT	CASSLATSRGLSAEAFF
14	TRBV24-1	.	TRBJ2-6	TGTGCCACCAGTGAACGGGCTGGGGCCAACGTCCTGACTTTC	CATSERAGANVLTF
15	TRBV27	.	TRBJ1-2	TGTGCCAGCAGTTTCAGCGAGAGAACTAACTATGGCTACACCTTC	CASSFSERTNYGYTF
13	TRBV7-7	TRBD1	TRBJ2-3	TGTGCTAGCAGCTTGACAGGGGGGGATACGCAGTATTTT	CASSLTGGDTQYF
14	TRBV4-1	TRBD2	TRBJ2-3	TGCGCCAGCAGCTCTGGACTAGCTGGAGATACGCAGTATTTT	CASSSGLAGDTQYF
16	TRBV3-1/TRBV3-2	.	TRBJ2-7	TGTGCCAGCAGCTCCCTCCCCTGGGTGGAGGCGGGCGAGCAGTACTTC	CASSSLPWVEAGEQYF
16	TRBV24-1	TRBD2	TRBJ2-1	TGTGCCACCAGTGAAAATAGCGGGGGGCTCTACAATGAGCAGTTCTTC	CATSENSGGLYNEQFF
15	TRBV10-1	TRBD1	TRBJ1-4	TGCGCCAGCAGTGATGGACAGGTGGGGAATGAAAAACTGTTTTTT	CASSDGQVGNEKLFF
15	TRBV11-2	TRBD2	TRBJ2-1	TGTGCCAGCAGCTCTCTAGCGGGTAGGAACAATGAGCAGTTCTTC	CASSSLAGRNNEQFF
15	TRBV2	TRBD1	TRBJ1-5	TGTGCCAGCAGCCGGACAGGGGACTCAAATCAGCCCCAGCATTTT	CASSRTGDSNQPQHF
15	TRBV4-1	TRBD2	TRBJ2-5	TGCGCCAGCAGCCAGGGTCTAGCGGGGGAAGAGACCCAGTACTTC	CASSQGLAGEETQYF
15	TRBV7-2	TRBD1	TRBJ2-3	TGTGCCAGCAGCTTAGCGGAGACAGGGCTCAATACGCAGTATTTT	CASSLAETGLNTQYF
14	TRBV10-1	.	TRBJ2-7	TGCGCCAGCAGTGAGTCACAGGCTTGGGACGAGCAGTACTTC	CASSESQAWDEQYF
16	TRBV7-9	TRBD1	TRBJ2-2	TGTGCCAGCAGCTTATTATCAGGGGGAATCACCGGGGAGCTGTTTTTT	CASSLLSGGITGELFF
17	TRBV7-9	.	TRBJ1-4	TGTGCCAGCAGCTACCGCCCTGGACACCGGAAAGATGAAAAGCTGTTTTTT	CASSYRPGHRKDEKLFF
16	TRBV5-1	TRBD2	TRBJ2-7	TGCGCCAGCAGCACCCAGACCGGGACTAGCGCTTCCGAGCAGTACTTC	CASSTQTGTSASEQYF
14	TRBV6-5	.	TRBJ1-6	TGTGCCAGCCGGAGTGGATCCTATAATTCACCCCTCCACTTT	CASRSGSYNSPLHF